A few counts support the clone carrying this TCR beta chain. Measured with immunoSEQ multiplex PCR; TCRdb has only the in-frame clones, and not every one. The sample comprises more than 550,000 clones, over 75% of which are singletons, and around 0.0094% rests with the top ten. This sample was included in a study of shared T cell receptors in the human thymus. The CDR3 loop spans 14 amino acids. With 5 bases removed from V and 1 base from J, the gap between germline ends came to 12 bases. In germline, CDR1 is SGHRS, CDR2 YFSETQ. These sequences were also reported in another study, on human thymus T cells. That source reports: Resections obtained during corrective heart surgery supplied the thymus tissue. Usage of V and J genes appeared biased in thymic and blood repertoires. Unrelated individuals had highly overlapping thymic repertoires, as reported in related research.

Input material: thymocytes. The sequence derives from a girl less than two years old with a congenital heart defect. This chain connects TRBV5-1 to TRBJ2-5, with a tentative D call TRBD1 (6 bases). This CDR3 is CASSLTGSQETQYF. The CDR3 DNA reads TGCGCCAGCAGTCTTACAGGGAGCCAAGAGACCCAGTACTTC.